One and the same sample provided the 23 T cell receptor beta chains below, sequenced in a study of blood T cell repertoires in COVID-19 (dated by TCRdb to between 2020 and 2021). The library was prepared using the immunoSEQ multiplex PCR assay. TCRdb's version of the immuneACCESS table is confined to in-frame rearrangements and falls short of the full clone set. An unresolved V gene accounts for under half of the shortfall where checked; the remainder is of unknown origin. For this sample the table gives about 170,000 clones, of which around nine tenths were detected only once. Of the sample, roughly 2% is held by the ten largest clones. Sequencing used peripheral blood. The receptors were sampled from a man aged 50 to 60 who had recovered from COVID-19.

The chain recombines TRBV15 with TRBJ2-2; D gene uncertain. This CDR3 region has 15 residues. Between the trimmed V and J ends, which lost 0 bases and 7 bases, there was a span of 12 bases. Germline-derived CDR1 and CDR2 are LNHNV and YYDKDF (reference sequence). The CDR3 sequence: CATSRDLGFIGELFF. The CDR3 DNA reads as TGTGCCACCAGCAGAGATCTAGGTTTCATCGGGGAGCTGTTTTTT.

The chain couples TRBV27 to TRBJ1-5, with TRBD1 matching over 11 bases. V dropped 7 bases and J dropped 4; count of bases not matched to a gene: 3. This CDR3 comprises 14 residues. Germline assignment: CDR1 MNHEY and CDR2 SMNVEV (reference sequence). This CDR3 is CASKRDRGNQPQHF. DNA for the CDR3: TGTGCCAGCAAGCGGGACAGGGGGAATCAGCCCCAGCATTTT.

The rearrangement links TRBV6-6 to TRBJ2-7, with 9 bases matching TRBD1. In germline, CDR1 is MNHNY, CDR2 SVGAGI (reference sequence). The CDR3 spans 12 residues. V shed 9 bases and J 4 bases; nucleotides not matched to a gene: 4. The CDR3 DNA reads TGTGCCAGTGGACAGGGGAGGTACGAGCAGTACTTC. This sequence encodes CASGQGRYEQYF.

The V gene is TRBV15, the J gene TRBJ1-2; 10 nucleotides agree with TRBD1. V lost 5 bases and J lost 5; bases outside the gene matches: 8. The CDR3 covers 15 residues. CDR1 is LNHNV, CDR2 YYDKDF, per germline (reference sequence). The CDR3 here is CATSLAGTGDYGYTF. The CDR3 DNA sequence: TGTGCCACCAGCCTCGCGGGGACAGGGGATTATGGCTACACCTTC.

The V call is TRBV28, the J call TRBJ1-4, with D tentatively TRBD1 (5 bases). Trimming stripped 10 bases from V and 8 bases from J, with 26 bases between. The CDR3 is made up of 16 amino acids. Germline V gene lookup returns CDR1 MDHEN and CDR2 SYDVKM. The CDR3 region is CATLPTITGVGEKLFF. The DNA of the CDR3 is TGTGCCACCTTACCCACTATTACGGGGGTAGGAGAAAAACTGTTTTTT.

V gene TRBV27 combines with J gene TRBJ1-3; no reliable D call. Per the germline V gene, CDR1 is MNHEY and CDR2 is SMNVEV (reference sequence). V was cut by 0 bases and J by 7 bases, with 10 bases left in between. The CDR3 loop spans 14 amino acids. The CDR3 bases are TGTGCCAGCAGTTTATCCGCCCAGGCGAACACCATATATTTT. Translated, it gives CASSLSAQANTIYF.

This chain connects TRBV3-1 (or the pseudogene TRBV3-2) to TRBJ2-5; 10 bases agree with TRBD2. The CDR3 is 15 amino acids. V lost 4 bases to trimming and J lost 4 bases; unmatched junction nucleotides: 6. In germline, CDR1 is LGHDT, CDR2 YNNKEL (reference sequence). The CDR3 DNA is TGTGCCAGCAGCCTAGCGGGAGGTACCTTAGAGACCCAGTACTTC. It specifies CASSLAGGTLETQYF.

As for this clone: This same CDR3 is encoded by further DNA sequences in the sample. The J gene is TRBJ2-5, the V gene TRBV5-4, with a tentative D call TRBD2 (5 bases). The CDR3 length is 14 residues. Germline values: CDR1 SGHNT, CDR2 YYREEE (reference sequence). The V end lost 0 bases, the J end lost 1 base, and 7 bases lay between the germline ends. The CDR3: CASSLGRGQETQYF. As DNA, the CDR3 is TGTGCCAGCAGCTTGGGACGGGGCCAAGAGACCCAGTACTTC.

The rearrangement links TRBV6-2 or TRBV6-3 to TRBJ2-7; TRBD2 is a possible D gene (5 bases). From germline, CDR1 is MNHEY and CDR2 SVGEGT. The ends were cut back, 5 bases at V and 1 base at J, with 15 bases in the middle. The CDR3 is 15 amino acids. This chain's CDR3 is CASSPMRTESYEQYF. DNA of the CDR3: TGTGCCAGCAGTCCCATGCGGACTGAGTCCTACGAGCAGTACTTC.

J is TRBJ2-5 and V is TRBV6-5, with a tentative D call TRBD2 (6 bases). V gave up 2 bases and J gave up 4 bases, with 8 bases separating them. The CDR3 consists of 13 residues. Germline V gene sequence: CDR1 MNHEY, CDR2 SVGAGI. The CDR3 loop is CASSYGGGETQYF. The CDR3 nucleotides read TGTGCCAGCAGTTACGGGGGAGGAGAGACCCAGTACTTC.

The chain links TRBV11-3 to TRBJ1-1; D remains ambiguous. Trimming took off 4 bases at V and 3 bases at J, with 9 bases between the two ends. Germline V gives CDR1 SGHNT, CDR2 YENEEA. The CDR3 spans 13 residues. CDR3 residues: CASSYLTDTEAFF. CDR3 nucleotides: TGTGCCAGCAGCTACCTCACAGACACTGAAGCTTTCTTT.

The rearrangement joins TRBV9 to TRBJ1-2; 10 nucleotides agree with TRBD1. CDR3 length: 15 amino acids. Trimming removed 4 bases from V and 5 bases from J; junction bases left unmatched: 8. The germline V gene encodes CDR1 SGDLS and CDR2 YYNGEE. The CDR3 DNA reads TGTGCCAGCAGCTCAGGACAGGGGGTTGCTTATGGCTACACCTTC. This gives the protein CASSSGQGVAYGYTF.

This clone came up once. The chain is built from TRBV19 and TRBJ2-1; maybe TRBD1 (6 bases). With 3 bases removed from V and 6 bases from J, the gap between germline ends came to 15 bases. This CDR3 contains 15 residues. Germline-derived CDR1 and CDR2 are LNHDA and SQIVND (reference sequence). CDR3 amino acids: CASSIYRASFNEQFF. The CDR3 DNA follows: TGTGCCAGTAGTATTTACAGGGCTTCATTCAATGAGCAGTTCTTC.

The rearrangement uses TRBV19 and TRBJ2-5; TRBD1 matches at 9 bases. The length of the CDR3 is 14 residues. Looked up from germline, CDR1 is LNHDA and CDR2 is SQIVND (reference sequence). The V segment lost 3 bases and the J segment 5 bases; nucleotides outside the gene matches: 4. The CDR3 DNA reads TGTGCCAGTAGTATGGGACAGGGCCAGGAGACCCAGTACTTC. Protein: CASSMGQGQETQYF.

The rearrangement uses TRBV9 and TRBJ2-7; D gene uncertain. V gave up 3 bases and J gave up 0 bases, with 13 bases separating them. This CDR3 region has 15 residues. The germline CDR1 and CDR2 sequences are SGDLS and YYNGEE. CDR3 bases: TGTGCCAGCAGCGCAAACTCTGTAAGCTCCTACGAGCAGTACTTC. Encoded protein: CASSANSVSSYEQYF. Full variable domain (remainder filled in from reference TRBV9 and TRBJ2-7): DSGVTQTPKHLITATGQRVTLRCSPRSGDLSVYWYQQSLDQGLQFLIQYYNGEERAKGNILERFSAQQFPDLHSELNLSSLELGDSALYFCASSANSVSSYEQYFGPGTRLTVT.

The chain uses TRBV6-2 or TRBV6-3 and TRBJ2-7; possibly TRBD1 for D (5 bases). Germline values: CDR1 MNHEY, CDR2 SVGEGT. Trimming cost V 2 bases and J 0 bases, with 11 bases left between them. The length of the CDR3 is 15 residues. CDR3 in DNA: TGTGCCAGCAGTTACGAGCCAGGGAACTCCTACGAGCAGTACTTC. Translating it yields CASSYEPGNSYEQYF.

The rearrangement links TRBV27 to TRBJ2-7; D uncertain. The CDR3 runs to 13 residues. The germline gives CDR1 MNHEY, CDR2 SMNVEV (reference sequence). Deletions cut 5 bases from V and 6 bases from J, with 14 bases between. CDR3 nucleotides: TGTGCCAGCAGTCCAACGCGCGGCGGCGAGCAGTACTTC. It translates to CASSPTRGGEQYF.

This chain links TRBV9 with TRBJ2-2; 9 bases line up with TRBD1. The germline CDR1 and CDR2 sequences are SGDLS and YYNGEE. V lost 5 bases, J lost 2 bases, and 4 bases stayed unmatched. The CDR3 spans 15 residues. The CDR3 sequence: CASSAQGANTGELFF. In DNA form, the CDR3 reads TGTGCCAGCAGTGCACAGGGGGCAAACACCGGGGAGCTGTTTTTT.

This chain links TRBV28 with TRBJ1-4, with TRBD1 identical over 8 bases. Germline V lookup: CDR1 MDHEN, CDR2 SYDVKM. The CDR3 totals 16 residues. Losses at the gene ends were 6 bases for V and 8 bases for J; bases not matched to a gene: 14. The DNA for the CDR3 is TGTGCCAGCAGACCTATTGGGACAGGAGGAAAAGAAAAACTGTTTTTT. Amino acid sequence: CASRPIGTGGKEKLFF.

V usage is TRBV7-8 and J usage is TRBJ2-1, with D possibly matching TRBD1 (5 bases). This CDR3 spans 13 amino acids. V lost 5 bases to trimming and J lost 8 bases, with 13 bases between them. Germline assignment: CDR1 SGHVS and CDR2 FQNEAQ. The CDR3 region has the DNA TGTGCCAGCAGCACCGCACAGGCGGATGAGCAGTTCTTC. Translated: CASSTAQADEQFF.

The CDR3 region is CALEWGTAGELSQPQHF. The CDR3 DNA is TGTGCCCTAGAGTGGGGGACGGCAGGGGAACTCTCTCAGCCCCAGCATTTT. J is TRBJ1-5 and V is TRBV9; maybe TRBD1 (6 bases). With 10 bases removed from V and 6 bases from J, the gap between germline ends came to 29 bases. The CDR3 has 17 amino acids. Germline lookup yields CDR1 SGDLS and CDR2 YYNGEE. Together with reference TRBV9 and TRBJ1-5, the CDR3 gives the full variable domain: DSGVTQTPKHLITATGQRVTLRCSPRSGDLSVYWYQQSLDQGLQFLIQYYNGEERAKGNILERFSAQQFPDLHSELNLSSLELGDSALYFCALEWGTAGELSQPQHFGDGTRLSIL.

CDR3 nucleotide sequence: TGTGCCAGCAGTTTAGGGGACAGGTACGAGCAGTACTTC. The encoded protein is CASSLGDRYEQYF. The chain joins TRBV27 to TRBJ2-7; the match to TRBD1 covers 8 bases. Germline-derived CDR1 and CDR2 are MNHEY and SMNVEV (reference sequence). The V and J ends lost 2 bases and 4 bases, in that order; junction bases with no gene match: 1. There are 13 residues in the CDR3.

This clone was observed a single time. V gene TRBV21-1 combines with J gene TRBJ2-4; the table's D call, TRBD2, has no DNA check behind it. TRBV21-1 is deemed a pseudogene. There are 17 residues in the CDR3. The CDR3 coding sequence is TGTGCCAGCAGCAAAGTGGGCGGGGGGCTAGCCAAAAACATTCAGTACTTC. Amino acids: CASSKVGGGLAKNIQYF.